The 28 T cell receptor beta chains below were found in one sample sequenced in a study of T cell changes during pregnancy in multiple sclerosis (dated by TCRdb to the late 2010s). Libraries were prepared through the immunoSEQ multiplex PCR assay. In its TCRdb copy, this immuneACCESS table keeps in-frame sequences only and misses some clones. Where compared with another copy, unresolved V genes explain less than half of these, and the others have no known cause. Present in this sample are about 75,000 clones, under 95% of which were seen just once. Around 0.45% of the sample comes from the top ten. The source was CD4+ T cells from peripheral blood mononuclear cells, collected before pregnancy. The receptor source for this set is a female donor with multiple sclerosis, enrolled in a pregnancy study.

The gene calls are TRBV7-2 and TRBJ2-2; 11 bases are shared with TRBD1. There are 15 residues in the CDR3. Germline V CDR1 and CDR2: SGHTA, FQGNSA. The V and J ends lost 6 bases and 7 bases, in that order; junction bases with no gene match: 7. The CDR3 sequence is CASRTGQGGVGELFF. In nucleotides, the CDR3 is TGTGCCAGCAGAACGGGACAGGGGGGGGTCGGGGAGCTGTTTTTT.

This chain uses TRBV5-1 with TRBJ1-6; tentative D call: TRBD1 (6 bases). The germline V and J ends were trimmed by 0 bases and 7 bases, with 14 bases remaining between them. The CDR3 contains 16 residues. Germline CDR1 is SGHRS and CDR2 is YFSETQ. The CDR3 DNA is TGCGCCAGCAGCTTGGAGCGGCCAGGGGAAAATTCACCCCTCCACTTT. It encodes CASSLERPGENSPLHF. The variable domain in full, with the rest retrieved from reference TRBV5-1 and TRBJ1-6, is KAGVTQTPRYLIKTRGQQVTLSCSPISGHRSVSWYQQTPGQGLQFLFEYFSETQRNKGNFPGRFSGRQFSNSRSEMNVSTLELGDSALYLCASSLERPGENSPLHFGNGTRLTVT.

About this clone: Other DNA sequences in the sample encode the same CDR3. This rearrangement joins TRBV7-9 to TRBJ2-5; D is unresolved. Germline V lookup: CDR1 SEHNR, CDR2 FQNEAQ (reference sequence). The CDR3 length is 13 residues. V gave up 1 base and J gave up 1 base, with 4 bases separating them. CDR3 sequence (DNA): TGTGCCAGCAGCTTAGGCGGCCAAGAGACCCAGTACTTC. Translated, it gives CASSLGGQETQYF.

CDR3 DNA sequence: TGCGCCAGCAGCCAACTGGGTTTTCTAGCAAATGAAAAACTGTTTTTT. It translates to CASSQLGFLANEKLFF. The chain recombines TRBV4-1 with TRBJ1-4; unclear D gene. Germline lookup yields CDR1 MGHRA and CDR2 YSYEKL. V lost 2 bases, J lost 5 bases, and 15 bases lay in between. The CDR3 length is 16 residues.

The V call is TRBV11-3, the J call TRBJ1-2, with TRBD1 matching over 7 bases. After removal of 5 bases from V and 4 bases from J, the junction contained 10 bases not matched to a gene. Germline V gives CDR1 SGHNT, CDR2 YENEEA. The CDR3 spans 15 residues. CDR3 bases: TGTGCCAGCAGCCTCAAGACAGGGTTACTCTATGGCTACACCTTC. Protein product: CASSLKTGLLYGYTF.

The rearrangement uses TRBV7-3 and TRBJ1-5; D is possibly TRBD1 (6 bases). Per germline, CDR1 SGHTA and CDR2 FQGTGA. V was trimmed by 5 bases and J by 3 bases, leaving 17 bases between them. The CDR3 has 16 residues. DNA of the CDR3: TGTGCCAGCAGCCCTGACTTCGACAGGCACAATCAGCCCCAGCATTTT. Translating gives CASSPDFDRHNQPQHF.

This clone showed up just once. CDR3 residues: CASSFGGGTGELFF. CDR3 sequence (DNA): TGCGCCAGCAGCTTCGGGGGGGGCACCGGGGAGCTGTTTTTT. The J gene is TRBJ2-2, the V gene TRBV5-1; 8 bases are shared with TRBD2. Germline trimming cut 2 bases from V and 4 bases from J; bases unmatched to any gene: 1. Germline values: CDR1 SGHRS, CDR2 YFSETQ. There are 14 residues in the CDR3.

The chain is built from TRBV4-1 and TRBJ2-7, with TRBD2 matching over 12 bases. V lost 2 bases and J lost 4; bases outside the gene matches: 15. The CDR3 contains 19 residues. Germline V CDR1 and CDR2: MGHRA, YSYEKL. The CDR3 spells CASSQPGTSGFPVFYEQYF. The CDR3 DNA sequence: TGCGCCAGCAGCCAACCCGGGACTAGCGGGTTCCCTGTTTTTTACGAGCAGTACTTC.

This sequence joins TRBV28 and TRBJ1-3; D perhaps matches TRBD1 (6 bases). V gave up 7 bases and J gave up 1 base, with 14 bases separating them. CDR1 is MDHEN and CDR2 is SYDVKM in the germline V gene. CDR3 length equals 15 residues. The CDR3, as DNA: TGTGCCAGCACCGCCACCGGGACATCTGGAAACACCATATATTTT. Translation: CASTATGTSGNTIYF. Filled out from reference TRBV28 and TRBJ1-3, the complete variable domain reads DVKVTQSSRYLVKRTGEKVFLECVQDMDHENMFWYRQDPGLGLRLIYFSYDVKMKEKGDIPEGYSVSREKKERFSLILESASTNQTSMYLCASTATGTSGNTIYFGEGSWLTVV.

The chain is built from TRBV5-1 and TRBJ2-1, with 7 bases lining up with TRBD1. Germline V gene sequence: CDR1 SGHRS, CDR2 YFSETQ. V trimming: 3 bases; J trimming: 3 bases; junction bases outside the gene matches: 9. The length of the CDR3 is 16 residues. CDR3 loop: CASSWGTENFYNEQFF. The CDR3, as DNA: TGCGCCAGCAGCTGGGGGACAGAAAATTTCTACAATGAGCAGTTCTTC. The full variable domain, its missing parts supplied by reference TRBV5-1 and TRBJ2-1, is KAGVTQTPRYLIKTRGQQVTLSCSPISGHRSVSWYQQTPGQGLQFLFEYFSETQRNKGNFPGRFSGRQFSNSRSEMNVSTLELGDSALYLCASSWGTENFYNEQFFGPGTRLTVL.

The rearrangement uses TRBV28 and TRBJ1-3; D unresolved. Trimming shortened V by 5 bases and J by 0 bases, and 23 bases separated the two germline ends. CDR1 MDHEN and CDR2 SYDVKM come from the germline V gene. The CDR3 spans 19 residues. CDR3 amino acids: CASSPPPRGIASSGNTIYF. CDR3 DNA: TGTGCCAGCAGTCCCCCACCGAGAGGGATAGCGAGCTCTGGAAACACCATATATTTT.

This sequence joins TRBV9 and TRBJ2-1, with TRBD2 matching over 8 bases. The CDR3 covers 16 residues. Unmatched junction bases numbered 7, after V lost 0 bases and J lost 5 bases. From germline, CDR1 is SGDLS and CDR2 YYNGEE. CDR3 sequence reads: CASSVGVAGYNNEQFF. The CDR3 DNA reads TGTGCCAGCAGCGTAGGGGTAGCGGGATATAACAATGAGCAGTTCTTC.

In the case of this clone: One end of the junction is discordant with germline, which a read error may explain. The V and J genes are TRBV7-7 and TRBJ2-1; 7 nucleotides align to TRBD2. The CDR3 extends over 17 amino acids. Germline CDR1 reads SSHAT; CDR2 reads FNYEAQ (reference sequence). CDR3 DNA: TGTGCTAGCAGCCCAATTCGGGGAGGGCAGAAAAACAATGAGCAGTTCTTC. Encoded protein: CASSPIRGGQKNNEQFF.

The chain is built from TRBV7-9 and TRBJ1-4; 9 nucleotides align to TRBD1. Germline assignment: CDR1 SEHNR and CDR2 FQNEAQ (reference sequence). V lost 5 bases and J lost 8; bases outside the gene matches: 6. The CDR3 sequence is 14 residues long. This chain's CDR3 is CASSLGTGREKLFF. In DNA form, the CDR3 reads TGTGCCAGCAGCCTCGGGACAGGGAGGGAAAAACTGTTTTTT.

The count of this clone is one. This rearrangement joins TRBV27 to TRBJ1-1, with 7 bases that match TRBD1. This CDR3 spans 14 amino acids. The V gene's germline CDR1 is MNHEY and CDR2 SMNVEV (reference sequence). Trimming at V came to 3 bases and at J to 5 bases, leaving 6 bases not matched to a gene. The DNA for the CDR3 is TGTGCCAGCAGTTTCAGGGGGAAAAAGACTGAAGCTTTCTTT. This encodes CASSFRGKKTEAFF.

The chain carries TRBV4-2 and TRBJ2-5; 11 bases are shared with TRBD2. Germline V CDR1 and CDR2: LGHNA, YNFKEQ. CDR3 length: 15 residues. The V gene end was trimmed by 4 bases and the J gene end by 2 bases; junction bases not matched to a gene: 3. The CDR3 reads CASSPRLAGQETQYF. Written as DNA, the CDR3 is TGTGCCAGCAGCCCCCGACTAGCGGGGCAAGAGACCCAGTACTTC.

The chain joins TRBV30 to TRBJ2-1; D may be TRBD1 (6 bases). Germline assignment: CDR1 GTSNPN and CDR2 SVGIG (reference sequence). The V gene lost 3 bases and the J gene lost 6 bases, with 15 bases spanning the gap. The CDR3 totals 14 residues. In nucleotides, the CDR3 is TGTGCCTGGAGGGACTTGGGGGCAGGCAATGAGCAGTTCTTC. It translates to CAWRDLGAGNEQFF.

The chain recombines TRBV27 with TRBJ1-2; D is possibly TRBD1 (5 bases). Germline V gene lookup returns CDR1 MNHEY and CDR2 SMNVEV (reference sequence). CDR3 length equals 15 residues. Trimming stripped 4 bases from V and 1 base from J, with 13 bases between. The CDR3 reads CASSSTGDFNYGYTF. The DNA for the CDR3 is TGTGCCAGCAGTTCAACCGGGGACTTTAACTATGGCTACACCTTC.

This clone was observed once. This chain connects TRBV5-5 to TRBJ1-2; 7 nucleotides align to TRBD1. The junction had 6 bases not matched to a gene; V was cut back by 4 bases and J by 0 bases. Germline CDR1 and CDR2: SGHKS and YYEKEE (reference sequence). CDR3 length: 15 residues. CDR3 in amino acids: CASSIRQGANYGYTF. CDR3 nucleotide sequence: TGTGCCAGCAGCATCAGACAGGGAGCTAACTATGGCTACACCTTC.

This chain joins TRBV6-6 and TRBJ2-1; 11 positions agree with TRBD2. V lost 2 bases, J lost 9 bases, and 6 bases stayed unmatched. Germline lookup yields CDR1 MNHNY and CDR2 SVGAGI (reference sequence). The CDR3 has 15 amino acids. The CDR3 sequence is CASSYLAGGQGEQFF. The CDR3 nucleotides read TGTGCCAGCAGTTACCTAGCGGGGGGTCAGGGTGAGCAGTTCTTC.

J is TRBJ2-1 and V is TRBV19; D might be TRBD2 (6 bases). The V end was cut by 10 bases, the J end by 3 bases, with 13 bases between. The CDR3 loop spans 13 amino acids. Germline V CDR1 and CDR2: LNHDA, SQIVND (reference sequence). The DNA of the CDR3 is TGTGCCACTTCCCGGGACTTCTACAATGAGCAGTTCTTC. Its protein is CATSRDFYNEQFF. Combining the CDR3 with reference TRBV19 and TRBJ2-1 gives the whole variable domain DGGITQSPKYLFRKEGQNVTLSCEQNLNHDAMYWYRQDPGQGLRLIYYSQIVNDFQKGDIAEGYSVSREKKESFPLTVTSAQKNPTAFYLCATSRDFYNEQFFGPGTRLTVL.

The CDR3 nucleotides are TGTGCCAGCAGAAGGGACAGAACATCTGGAAACACCATATATTTT. It is translated as CASRRDRTSGNTIYF. V gene TRBV6-5 combines with J gene TRBJ1-3; 7 bases match TRBD1. Per the germline V gene, CDR1 is MNHEY and CDR2 is SVGAGI. The length of the CDR3 is 15 residues. Trimming cost V 6 bases and J 1 base; bases outside gene matches: 6.

The chain has TRBV7-9 and TRBJ2-1, with 8 positions matching TRBD2. The CDR3 loop spans 15 amino acids. With V trimmed by 0 bases and J by 3 bases, 1 base remained unmatched. CDR1 is SEHNR and CDR2 is FQNEAQ in the germline V gene (reference sequence). CDR3 sequence (DNA): TGTGCCAGCAGCTTAGCTAGCGGGGACTACAATGAGCAGTTCTTC. This gives the protein CASSLASGDYNEQFF.

The chain couples TRBV9 to TRBJ2-7, with 7 bases identical to TRBD2. The CDR3 runs to 15 residues. Per the germline V gene, CDR1 is SGDLS and CDR2 is YYNGEE. The V and J ends lost 1 base and 1 base, in that order; junction bases with no gene match: 5. CDR3 DNA sequence: TGTGCCAGCAGCGTATCAGCGGGGTTATCCTACGAGCAGTACTTC. It specifies CASSVSAGLSYEQYF. Looking up the rest from reference TRBV9 and TRBJ2-7 gives the full variable domain: DSGVTQTPKHLITATGQRVTLRCSPRSGDLSVYWYQQSLDQGLQFLIQYYNGEERAKGNILERFSAQQFPDLHSELNLSSLELGDSALYFCASSVSAGLSYEQYFGPGTRLTVT.

The gene calls are TRBV19 and TRBJ2-7; D might be TRBD1 (6 bases). Germline CDR1 LNHDA, CDR2 SQIVND (reference sequence). The germline V and J ends were trimmed by 1 base and 4 bases, with 8 bases remaining between them. The CDR3 loop spans 13 amino acids. DNA for the CDR3: TGTGCCAGTAGTATAGCACAGGGATACGAGCAGTACTTC. It specifies CASSIAQGYEQYF.

The chain combines TRBV2 with TRBJ2-1, with 9 bases matching TRBD2. V gave up 6 bases and J gave up 0 bases; unmatched junction bases: 9. CDR1 SNHLY and CDR2 FYNNEI come from the germline V gene. The CDR3 length is 17 residues. The CDR3 protein is CASSAPSGRPSYNEQFF. CDR3 DNA sequence: TGTGCCAGCAGCGCACCAAGCGGGAGGCCCTCCTACAATGAGCAGTTCTTC.

This rearrangement joins TRBV6-5 to TRBJ2-1, with D tentatively TRBD2 (6 bases). The CDR3 spans 15 residues. Trimming pared 5 bases from V and 0 bases from J, leaving 11 bases between. CDR1 MNHEY and CDR2 SVGAGI come from the germline V gene. The CDR3 nucleotides are TGTGCCAGCAGTCGGGACTGGAGCTCCTACAATGAGCAGTTCTTC. Encoded protein: CASSRDWSSYNEQFF.

The chain combines TRBV4-2 with TRBJ2-3, with D possibly being TRBD2 (5 bases). V was pared by 5 bases and J by 2 bases, with 17 bases between. The length of the CDR3 is 16 residues. Germline CDR1 reads LGHNA; CDR2 reads YNFKEQ. Written as DNA, the CDR3 is TGTGCCAGCAGCGTCCTTGGCGGGCGTACCACAGATACGCAGTATTTT. The encoded protein is CASSVLGGRTTDTQYF.